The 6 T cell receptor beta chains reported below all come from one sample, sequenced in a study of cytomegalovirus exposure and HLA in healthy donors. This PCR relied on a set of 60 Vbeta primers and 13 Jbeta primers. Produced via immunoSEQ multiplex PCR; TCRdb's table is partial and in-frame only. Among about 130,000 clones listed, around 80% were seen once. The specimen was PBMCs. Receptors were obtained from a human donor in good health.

The CDR3 nucleotides read TGTGCCAGCAACTGGGGGGGCCAGGAGACCCAGTACTTC. Its translation: CASNWGGQETQYF. The V call is TRBV2, the J call TRBJ2-5, with D possibly being TRBD2 (7 bases). The V gene's germline CDR1 is SNHLY and CDR2 FYNNEI. V was clipped by 7 bases and J by 5 bases, with 14 bases between them. The CDR3 length is 13 residues.

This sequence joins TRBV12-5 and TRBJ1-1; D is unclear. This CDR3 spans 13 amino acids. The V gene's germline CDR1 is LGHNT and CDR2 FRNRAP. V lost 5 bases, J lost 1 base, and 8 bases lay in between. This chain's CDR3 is CASGLTENTEAFF. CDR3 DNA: TGTGCTAGTGGTCTTACAGAGAACACTGAAGCTTTCTTT.

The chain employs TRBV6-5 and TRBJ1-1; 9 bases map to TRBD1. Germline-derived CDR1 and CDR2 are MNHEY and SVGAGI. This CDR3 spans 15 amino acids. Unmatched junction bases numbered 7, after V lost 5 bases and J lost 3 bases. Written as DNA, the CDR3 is TGTGCCAGCAGTCCTCACAGGGGGCCGGACACTGAAGCTTTCTTT. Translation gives CASSPHRGPDTEAFF.

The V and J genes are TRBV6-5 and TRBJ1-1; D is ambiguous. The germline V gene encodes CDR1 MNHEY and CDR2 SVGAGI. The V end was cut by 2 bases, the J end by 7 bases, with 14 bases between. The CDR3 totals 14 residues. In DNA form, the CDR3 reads TGTGCCAGCAGTTACACAGTTGGAGCGGGTGAAGCTTTCTTT. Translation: CASSYTVGAGEAFF.

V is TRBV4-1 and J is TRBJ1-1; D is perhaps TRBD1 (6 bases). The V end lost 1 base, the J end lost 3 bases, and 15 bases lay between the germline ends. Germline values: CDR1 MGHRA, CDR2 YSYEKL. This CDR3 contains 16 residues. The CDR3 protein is CASSQGPTGRDTEAFF. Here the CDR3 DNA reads TGCGCCAGCAGCCAAGGTCCGACAGGCCGGGACACTGAAGCTTTCTTT.

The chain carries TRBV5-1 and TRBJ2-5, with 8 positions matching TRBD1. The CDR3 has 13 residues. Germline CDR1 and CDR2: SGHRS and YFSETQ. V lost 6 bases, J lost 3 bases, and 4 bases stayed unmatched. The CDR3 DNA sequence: TGCGCCAGCACCCACAGGGGGAAAGAGACCCAGTACTTC. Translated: CASTHRGKETQYF.